This TCR beta chain comes out of a study of T cell responses to AZD1222 COVID-19 vaccine. General observations from the study: Nearly half of spike-specific TCRs reportedly go after variant regions that carry no mutations.

Germline loops: CDR1 LGHNA, CDR2 YNFKEQ. The trim removed 3 bases at V and 1 base at J, leaving 5 bases unmatched. The CDR3 spans 15 residues. Some clones are missing from TCRdb's copy, which holds only in-frame ones; the method was immunoSEQ multiplex PCR. The table lists fewer than 110,000 clones, about 90% of them singletons. With regard to this clone: Its antigen is unidentified.

This chain connects TRBV4-2 to TRBJ2-7; TRBD2 matches 8 bases. This receptor was taken from an adult in good health. The sample was peripheral blood, taken on day 0 of AZD1222 vaccination. The CDR3 sequence is CASSHQSGGSYEQYF. The CDR3, as DNA: TGTGCCAGCAGCCACCAAAGCGGGGGATCCTACGAGCAGTACTTC.